This T cell receptor (beta chain) derives from a study of technical replicates of blood from a handful of donors. This clone appeared once. Germline CDR1 and CDR2: MDHEN and SYDVKM. Germline trimming cut 2 bases from V and 1 base from J; bases unmatched to any gene: 5. The CDR3 spans 16 residues. Only in-frame clones appear in the TCRdb table, and some are missing; sequencing was by immunoSEQ multiplex PCR. The sample comprises 79,000 or so clones, just under 95% of which are singletons, and 0.35% to 0.45% rests with the top ten. The chain joins TRBV28 to TRBJ2-7; 10 bases are a match to TRBD2. The sample taken for sequencing was T cells isolated from PBMCs. The sequence came from a human donor in good health. The CDR3 DNA reads TGTGCCAGCAGTTTAGTCCTAGCGGGAGTGTCCTACGAGCAGTACTTC. Translation: CASSLVLAGVSYEQYF.